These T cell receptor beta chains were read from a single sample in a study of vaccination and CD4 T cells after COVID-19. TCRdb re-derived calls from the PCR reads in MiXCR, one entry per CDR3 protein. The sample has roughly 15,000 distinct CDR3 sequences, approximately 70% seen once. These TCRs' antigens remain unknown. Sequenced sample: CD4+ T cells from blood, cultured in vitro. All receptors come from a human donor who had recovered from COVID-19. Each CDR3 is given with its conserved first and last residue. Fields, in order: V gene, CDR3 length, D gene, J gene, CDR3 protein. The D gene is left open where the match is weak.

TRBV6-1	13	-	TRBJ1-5	CASSPDGNQPQHF
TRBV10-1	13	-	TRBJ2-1	CASSLTRYNEQFF
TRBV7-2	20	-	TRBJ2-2	CASSLSTWVLVMGNTGELFF
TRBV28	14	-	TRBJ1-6	CASSLGRVRSPLHF
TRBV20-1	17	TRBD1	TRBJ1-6	CSARARTGGSYNSPLHF
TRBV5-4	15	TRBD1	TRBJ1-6	CASSLPTGEASPLHF
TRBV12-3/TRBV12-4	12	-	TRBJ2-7	CASSLRPGEQYF
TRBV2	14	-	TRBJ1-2	CASTPGTANYGYTF
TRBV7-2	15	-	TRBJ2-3	CASSLVETTTDTQYF
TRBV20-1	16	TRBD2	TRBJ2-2	CSAPTSGSQLTGELFF
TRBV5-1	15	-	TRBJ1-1	CASSLVVGADTEAFF
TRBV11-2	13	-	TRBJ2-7	CASSYSYLYEQYF
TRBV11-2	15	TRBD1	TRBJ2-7	CASSSDRGSSYEQYF
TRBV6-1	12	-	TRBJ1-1	CASINGATEAFF
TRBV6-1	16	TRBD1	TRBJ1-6	CASSASPGGTNSPLHF
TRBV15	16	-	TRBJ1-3	CATSRVRADSGNTIYF
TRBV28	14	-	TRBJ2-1	CASGQGRAYNEQFF
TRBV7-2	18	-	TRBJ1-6	CASSLSLHQSSYNSPLHF
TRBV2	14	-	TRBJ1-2	CASRGAGKAYGYTF
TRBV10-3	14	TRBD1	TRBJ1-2	CAISESVQGDGYTF
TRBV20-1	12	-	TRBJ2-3	CSAGRSTDTQYF
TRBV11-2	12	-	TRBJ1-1	CASGILGTEAFF
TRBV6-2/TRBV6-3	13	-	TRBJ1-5	CASSYRQNQPQHF
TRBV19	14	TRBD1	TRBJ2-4	CASSPLGQGDIQYF
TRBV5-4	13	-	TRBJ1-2	CASSLGGTYGYTF
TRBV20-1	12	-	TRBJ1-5	CSALGLAQPQHF
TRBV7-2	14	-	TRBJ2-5	CASSLGGGRETQYF
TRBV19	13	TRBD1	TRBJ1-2	CASIGLTGDGYTF
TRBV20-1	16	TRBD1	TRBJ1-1	CSARKQGARVGTEAFF
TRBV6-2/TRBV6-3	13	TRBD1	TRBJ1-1	CASTDRGPPEAFF
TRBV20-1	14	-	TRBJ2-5	CSAVRAINLETQYF
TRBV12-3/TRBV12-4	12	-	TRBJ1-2	CASSPDRDTYTF
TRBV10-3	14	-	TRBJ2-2	CAISGGWGTGELFF
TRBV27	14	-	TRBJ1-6	CASTLGDRASPLHF
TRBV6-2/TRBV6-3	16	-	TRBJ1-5	CASSYFAQGIGQPQHF
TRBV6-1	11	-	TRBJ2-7	CASSTTREQYF
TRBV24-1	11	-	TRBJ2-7	CATSYESEQYF
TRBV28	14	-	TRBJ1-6	CASSLRTRNSPLHF
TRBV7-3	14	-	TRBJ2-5	CASSLRGVRETQYF
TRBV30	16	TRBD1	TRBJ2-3	CAWSRRQGDSTDTQYF
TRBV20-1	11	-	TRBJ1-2	CSARGGTGYTF
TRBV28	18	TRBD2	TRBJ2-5	CASSSLGGRLPIQETQYF